The clone carrying this T cell receptor beta chain was seen only a few times. Its antigen is unknown. Germline CDR1 and CDR2: LNHDA and SQIVND (reference sequence). V was trimmed by 1 base and J by 6 bases, leaving 18 bases between them. The CDR3 extends over 16 amino acids. The data are from a study of long-term antiretroviral therapy in people with HIV. Points from the study as a whole: Pre-ART expanded TRB clones stayed dominant throughout, though often decreasing after ART.

There was at least one pre-ART PBMC sample for each donor, plus at least two post-ART PBMC samples. An immunoSEQ assay, version v3.0, was performed at survey level. Profiled with immunoSEQ multiplex PCR; TCRdb holds only in-frame clones, not every one. The data contain 25,000 or so clones, roughly 78% of them singletons. This material consisted of unsorted PBMCs, taken 1.5 years before starting antiretroviral therapy. The chain has TRBV19 and TRBJ1-2; TRBD1 might be the D (5 bases). This TCR derives from a man between 18 and 29 years old with HIV. The CDR3 here is CASSIAVRVDRHGYTF. The CDR3 DNA is TGTGCCAGTAGTATAGCGGTCAGGGTAGACCGGCATGGCTACACCTTC.